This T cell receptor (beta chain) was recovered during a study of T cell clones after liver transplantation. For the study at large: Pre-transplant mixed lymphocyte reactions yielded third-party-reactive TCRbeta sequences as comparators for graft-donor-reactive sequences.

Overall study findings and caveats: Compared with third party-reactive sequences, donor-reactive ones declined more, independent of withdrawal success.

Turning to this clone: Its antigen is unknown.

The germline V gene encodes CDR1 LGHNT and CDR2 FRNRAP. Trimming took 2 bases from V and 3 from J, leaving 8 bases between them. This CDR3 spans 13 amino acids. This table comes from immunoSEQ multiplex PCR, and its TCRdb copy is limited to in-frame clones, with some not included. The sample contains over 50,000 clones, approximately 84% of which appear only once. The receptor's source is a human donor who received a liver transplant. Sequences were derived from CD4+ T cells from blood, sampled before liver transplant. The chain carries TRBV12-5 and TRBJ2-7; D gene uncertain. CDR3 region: CASGLRLGYEQYF. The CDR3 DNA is TGTGCTAGTGGTTTGAGATTAGGCTACGAGCAGTACTTC.